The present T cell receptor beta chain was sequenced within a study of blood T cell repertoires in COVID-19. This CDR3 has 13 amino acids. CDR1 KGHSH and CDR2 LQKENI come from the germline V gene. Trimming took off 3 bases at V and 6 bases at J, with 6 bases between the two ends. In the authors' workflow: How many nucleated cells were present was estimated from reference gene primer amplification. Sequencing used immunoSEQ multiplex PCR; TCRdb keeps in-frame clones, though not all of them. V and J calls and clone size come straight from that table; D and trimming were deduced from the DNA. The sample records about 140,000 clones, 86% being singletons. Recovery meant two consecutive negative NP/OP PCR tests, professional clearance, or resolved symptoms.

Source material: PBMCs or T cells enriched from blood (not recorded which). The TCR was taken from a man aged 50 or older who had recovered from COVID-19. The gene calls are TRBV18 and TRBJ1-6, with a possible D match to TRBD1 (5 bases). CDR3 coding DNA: TGTGCCAGCTCACCTGGGGCTAATTCACCCCTCCACTTT. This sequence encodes CASSPGANSPLHF.